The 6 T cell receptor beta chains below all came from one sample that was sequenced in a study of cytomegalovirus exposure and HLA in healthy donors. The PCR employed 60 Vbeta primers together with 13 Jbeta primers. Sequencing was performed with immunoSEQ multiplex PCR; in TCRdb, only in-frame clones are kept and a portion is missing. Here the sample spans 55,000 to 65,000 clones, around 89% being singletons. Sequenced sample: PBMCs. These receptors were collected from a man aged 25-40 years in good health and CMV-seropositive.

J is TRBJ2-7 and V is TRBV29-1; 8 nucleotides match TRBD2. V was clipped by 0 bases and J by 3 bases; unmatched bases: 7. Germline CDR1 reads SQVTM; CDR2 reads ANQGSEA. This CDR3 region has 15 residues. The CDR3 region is CSVEDRAGGYYEQYF. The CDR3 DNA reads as TGCAGCGTTGAAGATCGGGCGGGAGGCTACTACGAGCAGTACTTC.

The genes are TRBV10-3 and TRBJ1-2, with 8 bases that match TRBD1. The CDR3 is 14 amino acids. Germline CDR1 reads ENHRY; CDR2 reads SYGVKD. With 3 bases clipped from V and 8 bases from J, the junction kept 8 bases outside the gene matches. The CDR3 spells CAISDTQGAYGYTF. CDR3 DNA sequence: TGTGCCATCAGTGATACCCAGGGGGCTTACGGCTACACCTTC.

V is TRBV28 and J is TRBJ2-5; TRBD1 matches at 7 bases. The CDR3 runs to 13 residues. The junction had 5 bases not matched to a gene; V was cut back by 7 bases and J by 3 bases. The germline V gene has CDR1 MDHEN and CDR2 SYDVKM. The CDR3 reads CASTHGQEETQYF. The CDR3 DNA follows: TGTGCCAGCACCCACGGACAGGAAGAGACCCAGTACTTC.

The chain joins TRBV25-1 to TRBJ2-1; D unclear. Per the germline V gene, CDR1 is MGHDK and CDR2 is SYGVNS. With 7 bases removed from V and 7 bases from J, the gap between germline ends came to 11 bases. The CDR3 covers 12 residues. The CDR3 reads CASKFGINEQFF. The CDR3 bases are TGTGCCAGCAAGTTTGGCATAAATGAGCAGTTCTTC.

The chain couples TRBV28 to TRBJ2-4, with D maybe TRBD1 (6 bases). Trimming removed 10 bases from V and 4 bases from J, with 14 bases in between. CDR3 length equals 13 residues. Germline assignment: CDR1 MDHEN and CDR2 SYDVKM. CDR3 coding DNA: TGTGCCACGTGGAACAGGGATAAAAACATTCAGTACTTC. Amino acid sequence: CATWNRDKNIQYF.

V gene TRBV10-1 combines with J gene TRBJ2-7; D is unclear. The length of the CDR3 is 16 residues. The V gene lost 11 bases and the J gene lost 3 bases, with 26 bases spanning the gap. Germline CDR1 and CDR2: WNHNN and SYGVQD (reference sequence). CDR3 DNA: TGCGCCGGCTTACCATTTAGACCAGGCTACGTCTACGAGCAGTACTTC. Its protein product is CAGLPFRPGYVYEQYF.